This T cell receptor (beta chain) stems from a study of blood T cell repertoires in COVID-19. About the study: Sites in the United States, Italy and Spain provided acute and convalescent COVID-19 samples.

Allocation to cohorts depended on clinical history reported by the participants. In the source study's methods: Amplification of reference gene primers provided the estimated nucleated cell counts. This table comes from immunoSEQ multiplex PCR, and its TCRdb copy is limited to in-frame clones, with some not included. The DNA gave D and trimming, while V, J and clone size come from that table. The table has about 500,000 clones, roughly 90% seen once; the top ten hold 0.7%. J was trimmed by 5 bases and V by 4 bases; bases with no gene match: 1. This CDR3 contains 13 residues. The germline CDR1 and CDR2 sequences are SGHTA and FQGTGA. This clone was counted a single time. Distinct nucleotide sequences in the sample also encode this CDR3.

The TCR sequence derives from a woman between 18 and 30 years old who had recovered from COVID-19. The material sequenced was PBMCs or T cells enriched from blood (not recorded which). This chain connects TRBV7-3 to TRBJ1-1; the match to TRBD1 covers 10 bases. The CDR3, as DNA: TGTGCCAGCAGCTCGGACAGGGGGACTGAAGCTTTCTTT. Protein product: CASSSDRGTEAFF.